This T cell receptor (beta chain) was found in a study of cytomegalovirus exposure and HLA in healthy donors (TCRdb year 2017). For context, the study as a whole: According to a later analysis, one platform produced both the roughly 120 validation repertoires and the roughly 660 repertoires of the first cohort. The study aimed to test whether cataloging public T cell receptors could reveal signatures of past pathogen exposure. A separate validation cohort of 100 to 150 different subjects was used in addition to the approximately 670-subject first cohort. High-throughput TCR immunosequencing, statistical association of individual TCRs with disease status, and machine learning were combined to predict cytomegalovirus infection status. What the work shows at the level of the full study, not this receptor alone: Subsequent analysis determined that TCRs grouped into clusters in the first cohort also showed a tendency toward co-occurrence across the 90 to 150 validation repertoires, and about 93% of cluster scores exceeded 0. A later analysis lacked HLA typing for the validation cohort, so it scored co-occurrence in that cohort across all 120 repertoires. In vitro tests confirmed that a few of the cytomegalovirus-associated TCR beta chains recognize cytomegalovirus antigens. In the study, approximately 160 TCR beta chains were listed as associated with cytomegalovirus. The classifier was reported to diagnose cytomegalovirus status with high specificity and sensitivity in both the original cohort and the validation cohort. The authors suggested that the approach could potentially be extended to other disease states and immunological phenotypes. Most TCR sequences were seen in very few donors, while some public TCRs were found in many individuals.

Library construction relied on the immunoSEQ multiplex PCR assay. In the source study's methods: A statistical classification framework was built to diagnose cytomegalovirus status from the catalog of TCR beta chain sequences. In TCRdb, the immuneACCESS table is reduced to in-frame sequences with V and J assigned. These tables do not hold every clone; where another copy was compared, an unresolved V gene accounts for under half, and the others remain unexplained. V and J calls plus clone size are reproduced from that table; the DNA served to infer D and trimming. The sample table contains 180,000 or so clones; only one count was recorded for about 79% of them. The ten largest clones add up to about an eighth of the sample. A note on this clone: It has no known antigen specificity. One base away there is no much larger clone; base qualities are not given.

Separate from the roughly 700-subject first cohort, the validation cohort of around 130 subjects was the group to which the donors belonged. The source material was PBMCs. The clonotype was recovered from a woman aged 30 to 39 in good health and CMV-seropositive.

The nucleotide sequence reads TGCGCCAGCAGCCCGGGGACTAGCTGGAACACAGATACGCAGTATTTT. This translates into CASSPGTSWNTDTQYF. This chain is built from TRBV5-1 and TRBJ2-3; 9 bases in the middle match TRBD2. Germline trimming amounts to 4 bases on V and 2 bases on J, with 8 as the count of junction bases outside the gene matches. The germline V gene sets CDR1 to SGHRS and CDR2 to YFSETQ. Taken from cysteine to phenylalanine, the CDR3 has 16 residues. Just the 48-base CDR3 DNA is kept, in frame starting at base 1.